This TCR beta chain is from a study of cytomegalovirus exposure and HLA in healthy donors. Measured with immunoSEQ multiplex PCR; TCRdb has only the in-frame clones, and not every one. The sample records around 54,000 clones, about 92% being singletons. Germline V lookup: CDR1 MDHEN, CDR2 SYDVKM. The V end was cut by 4 bases, the J end by 2 bases, with 21 bases between. The CDR3 has 18 residues. Remarks on this clone: The antigen is undetermined.

Study findings and constraints: Subsequent analysis found a tendency for first-cohort TCR clusters to co-occur within the approximately 130 validation repertoires. The study listed approximately 160 cytomegalovirus-associated TCR beta chains. A few chains tied to CMV proved CMV antigen-specific in vitro. The dataset shows that most TCR sequences were rare, while some public TCRs occurred in many donors.

This sequence joins TRBV28 and TRBJ1-5; possible D gene TRBD1, 5 bases. The clonotype originates from a woman in her late teens or twenties in good health and CMV-seropositive. The sequencing input was PBMCs. The CDR3 sequence is CASSSPLGGTVGNQPQHF. DNA of the CDR3: TGTGCCAGCAGTTCCCCACTGGGGGGGACGGTAGGCAATCAGCCCCAGCATTTT.